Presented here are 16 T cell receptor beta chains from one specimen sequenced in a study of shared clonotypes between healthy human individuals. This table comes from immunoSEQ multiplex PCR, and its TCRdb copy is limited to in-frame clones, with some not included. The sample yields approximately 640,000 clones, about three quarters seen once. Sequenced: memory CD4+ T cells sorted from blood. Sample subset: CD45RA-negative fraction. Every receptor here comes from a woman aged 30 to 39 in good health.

The CDR3 here is CAWSVKKWGPRNTIYF. CDR3 bases: TGTGCCTGGAGTGTCAAGAAGTGGGGGCCCCGAAACACCATATATTTT. The gene calls are TRBV30 and TRBJ1-3, with D tentatively TRBD1 (6 bases). The germline V and J ends were trimmed by 0 bases and 5 bases, with 17 bases remaining between them. The germline CDR1 and CDR2 sequences are GTSNPN and SVGIG (reference sequence). This CDR3 is 16 amino acids long.

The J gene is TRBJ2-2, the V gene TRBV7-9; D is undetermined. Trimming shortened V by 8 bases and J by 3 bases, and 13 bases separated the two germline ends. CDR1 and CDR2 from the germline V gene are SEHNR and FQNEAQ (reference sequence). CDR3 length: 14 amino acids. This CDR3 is CASRTTDDTGELFF. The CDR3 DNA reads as TGTGCCAGCCGTACCACGGACGACACCGGGGAGCTGTTTTTT.

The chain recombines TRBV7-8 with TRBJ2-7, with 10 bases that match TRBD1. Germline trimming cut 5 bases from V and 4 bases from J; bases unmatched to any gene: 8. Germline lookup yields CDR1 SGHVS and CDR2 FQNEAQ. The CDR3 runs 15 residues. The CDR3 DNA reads TGTGCCAGCAGCCCAGGACAGGGGGATTTGTACGAGCAGTACTTC. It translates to CASSPGQGDLYEQYF.

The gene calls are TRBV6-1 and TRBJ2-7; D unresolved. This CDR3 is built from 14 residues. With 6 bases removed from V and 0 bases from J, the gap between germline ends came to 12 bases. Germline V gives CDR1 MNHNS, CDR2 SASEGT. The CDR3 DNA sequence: TGTGCCAGCAGCAAGGAGTCTAGCTCCTACGAGCAGTACTTC. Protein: CASSKESSSYEQYF.

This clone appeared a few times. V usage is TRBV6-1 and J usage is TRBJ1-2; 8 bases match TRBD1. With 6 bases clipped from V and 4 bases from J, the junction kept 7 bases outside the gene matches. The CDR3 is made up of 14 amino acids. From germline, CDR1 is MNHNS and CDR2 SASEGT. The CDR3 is CASRKQGGGYGYTF. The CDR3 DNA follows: TGTGCCAGCAGGAAACAGGGGGGAGGCTATGGCTACACCTTC.

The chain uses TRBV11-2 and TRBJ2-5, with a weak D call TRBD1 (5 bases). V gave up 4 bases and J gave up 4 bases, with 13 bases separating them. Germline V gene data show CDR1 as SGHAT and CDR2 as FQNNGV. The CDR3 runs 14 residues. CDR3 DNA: TGTGCCAGCAGCTCCCCTTGGCAGGGAGAGACCCAGTACTTC. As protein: CASSSPWQGETQYF.

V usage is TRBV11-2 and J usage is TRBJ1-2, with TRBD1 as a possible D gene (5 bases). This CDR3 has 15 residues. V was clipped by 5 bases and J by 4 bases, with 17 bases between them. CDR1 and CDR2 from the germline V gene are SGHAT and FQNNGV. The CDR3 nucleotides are TGTGCCAGCAGCCCTGGGGGAGGACGGAGCTATGGCTACACCTTC. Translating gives CASSPGGGRSYGYTF.

The CDR3 nucleotides are TGTGCCAGCAGCTTCCAAACCGCAAACATTCAGTACTTC. Its translation is CASSFQTANIQYF. This chain joins TRBV7-9 and TRBJ2-4; no reliable D call. Between the trimmed V and J ends, which lost 3 bases and 6 bases, there was a span of 9 bases. Per germline, CDR1 SEHNR and CDR2 FQNEAQ (reference sequence). This CDR3 has 13 residues. The full variable domain, its missing parts supplied by reference TRBV7-9 and TRBJ2-4, is DTGVSQNPRHKITKRGQNVTFRCDPISEHNRLYWYRQTLGQGPEFLTYFQNEAQLEKSRLLSDRFSAERPKGSFSTLEIQRTEQGDSAMYLCASSFQTANIQYFGAGTRLSVL.

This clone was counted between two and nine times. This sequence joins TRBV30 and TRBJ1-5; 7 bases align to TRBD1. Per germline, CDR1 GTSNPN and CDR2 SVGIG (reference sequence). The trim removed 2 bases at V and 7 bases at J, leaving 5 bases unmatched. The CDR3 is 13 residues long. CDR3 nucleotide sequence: TGTGCCTGGAGTACACAGGGGCGACAGCCCCAGCATTTT. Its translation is CAWSTQGRQPQHF.

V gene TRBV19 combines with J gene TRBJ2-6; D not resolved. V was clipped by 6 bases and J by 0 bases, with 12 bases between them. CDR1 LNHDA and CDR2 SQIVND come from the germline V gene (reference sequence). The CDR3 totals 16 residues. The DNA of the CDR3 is TGTGCCAGTAGGGTGCTATCCAACTCTGGGGCCAACGTCCTGACTTTC. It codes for CASRVLSNSGANVLTF.

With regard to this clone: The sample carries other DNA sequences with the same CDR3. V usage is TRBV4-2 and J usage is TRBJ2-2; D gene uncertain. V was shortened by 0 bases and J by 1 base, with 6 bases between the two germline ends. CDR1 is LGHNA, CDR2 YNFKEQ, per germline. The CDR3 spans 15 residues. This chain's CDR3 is CASSQDGGNTGELFF. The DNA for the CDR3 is TGTGCCAGCAGCCAAGATGGCGGGAACACCGGGGAGCTGTTTTTT.

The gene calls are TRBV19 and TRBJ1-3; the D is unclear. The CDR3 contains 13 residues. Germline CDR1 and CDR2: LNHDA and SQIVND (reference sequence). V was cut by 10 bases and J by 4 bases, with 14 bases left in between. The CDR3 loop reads CATNREEGNTIYF. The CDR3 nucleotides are TGTGCCACAAATCGGGAAGAAGGAAACACCATATATTTT.

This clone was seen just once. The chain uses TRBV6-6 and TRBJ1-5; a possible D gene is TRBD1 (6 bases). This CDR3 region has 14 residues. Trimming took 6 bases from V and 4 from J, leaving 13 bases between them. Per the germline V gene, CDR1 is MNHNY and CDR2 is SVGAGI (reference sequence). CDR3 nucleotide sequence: TGTGCCAGCAGACTGGACAGTTCTAATCAGCCCCAGCATTTT. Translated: CASRLDSSNQPQHF.

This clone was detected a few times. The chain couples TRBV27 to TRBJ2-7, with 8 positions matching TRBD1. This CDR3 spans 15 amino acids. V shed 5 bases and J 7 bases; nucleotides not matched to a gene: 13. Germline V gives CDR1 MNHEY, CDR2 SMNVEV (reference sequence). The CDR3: CASSRFGQGIGEQYF. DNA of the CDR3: TGTGCCAGCAGTCGATTCGGACAGGGCATAGGTGAGCAGTACTTC.

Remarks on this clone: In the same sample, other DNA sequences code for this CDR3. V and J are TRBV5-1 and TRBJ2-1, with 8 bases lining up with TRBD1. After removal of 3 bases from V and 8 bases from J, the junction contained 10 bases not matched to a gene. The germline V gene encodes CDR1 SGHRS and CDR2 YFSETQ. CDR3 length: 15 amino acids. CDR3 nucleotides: TGCGCCAGCAGCTACAGGGGGTTGGGCAGGGATGAGCAGTTCTTC. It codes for CASSYRGLGRDEQFF.

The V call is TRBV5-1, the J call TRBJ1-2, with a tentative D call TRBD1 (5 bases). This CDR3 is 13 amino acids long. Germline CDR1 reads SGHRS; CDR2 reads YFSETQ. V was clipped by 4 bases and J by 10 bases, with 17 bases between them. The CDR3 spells CASSTRTQGAYTF. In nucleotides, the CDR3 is TGCGCCAGCAGCACCCGGACCCAGGGTGCCTACACCTTC. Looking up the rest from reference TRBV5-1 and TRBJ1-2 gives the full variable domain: KAGVTQTPRYLIKTRGQQVTLSCSPISGHRSVSWYQQTPGQGLQFLFEYFSETQRNKGNFPGRFSGRQFSNSRSEMNVSTLELGDSALYLCASSTRTQGAYTFGSGTRLTVV.